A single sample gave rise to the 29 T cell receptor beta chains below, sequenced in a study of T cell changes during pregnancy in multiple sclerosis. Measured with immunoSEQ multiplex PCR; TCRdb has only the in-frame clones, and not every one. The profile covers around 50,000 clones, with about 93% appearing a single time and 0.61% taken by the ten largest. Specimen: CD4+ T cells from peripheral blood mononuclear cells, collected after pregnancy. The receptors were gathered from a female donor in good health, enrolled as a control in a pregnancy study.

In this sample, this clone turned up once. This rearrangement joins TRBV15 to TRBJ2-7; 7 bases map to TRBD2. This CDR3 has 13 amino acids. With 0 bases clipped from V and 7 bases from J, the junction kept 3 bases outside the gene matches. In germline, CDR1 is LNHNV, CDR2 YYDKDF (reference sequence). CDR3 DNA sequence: TGTGCCACCAGCAGAGATCCGGGGGGAGAGCAGTACTTC. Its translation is CATSRDPGGEQYF.

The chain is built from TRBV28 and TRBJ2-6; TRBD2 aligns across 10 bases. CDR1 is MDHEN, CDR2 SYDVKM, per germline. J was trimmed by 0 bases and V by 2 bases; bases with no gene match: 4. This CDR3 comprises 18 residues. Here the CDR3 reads CASSLRLAGFSGANVLTF. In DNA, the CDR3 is TGTGCCAGCAGTTTACGACTAGCGGGCTTCTCTGGGGCCAACGTCCTGACTTTC.

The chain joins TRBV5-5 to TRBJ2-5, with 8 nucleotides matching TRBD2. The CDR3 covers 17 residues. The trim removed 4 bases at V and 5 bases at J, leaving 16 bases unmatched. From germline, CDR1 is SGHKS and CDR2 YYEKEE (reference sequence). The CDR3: CASSLSGGGGPRETQYF. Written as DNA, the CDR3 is TGTGCCAGCAGCCTCTCGGGTGGCGGGGGGCCAAGGGAGACCCAGTACTTC.

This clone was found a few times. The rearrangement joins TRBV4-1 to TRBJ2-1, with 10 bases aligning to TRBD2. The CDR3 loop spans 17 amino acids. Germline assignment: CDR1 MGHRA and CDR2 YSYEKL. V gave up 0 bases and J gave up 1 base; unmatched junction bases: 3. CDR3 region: CASSQDRAGGSYNEQFF. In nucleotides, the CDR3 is TGCGCCAGCAGCCAAGACAGAGCGGGGGGGTCCTACAATGAGCAGTTCTTC.

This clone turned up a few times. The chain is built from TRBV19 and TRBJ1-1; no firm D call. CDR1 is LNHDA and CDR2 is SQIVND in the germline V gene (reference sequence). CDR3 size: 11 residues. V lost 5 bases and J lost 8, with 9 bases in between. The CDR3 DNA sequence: TGTGCCAGTAGTGTAGGCAGAGAAGCTTTCTTT. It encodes CASSVGREAFF.

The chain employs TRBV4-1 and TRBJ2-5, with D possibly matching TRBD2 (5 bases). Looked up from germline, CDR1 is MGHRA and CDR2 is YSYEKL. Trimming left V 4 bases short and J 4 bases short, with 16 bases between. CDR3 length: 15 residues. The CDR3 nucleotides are TGCGCCAGCAGCCTGGACTCCTTGACGGGAGAGACCCAGTACTTC. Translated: CASSLDSLTGETQYF.

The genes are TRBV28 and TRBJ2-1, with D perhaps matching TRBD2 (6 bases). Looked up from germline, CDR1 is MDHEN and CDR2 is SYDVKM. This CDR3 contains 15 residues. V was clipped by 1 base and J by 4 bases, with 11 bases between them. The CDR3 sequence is CASSLFVRGYNEQFF. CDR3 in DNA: TGTGCCAGCAGTTTATTTGTTCGGGGGTACAATGAGCAGTTCTTC. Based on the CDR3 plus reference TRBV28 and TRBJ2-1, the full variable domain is DVKVTQSSRYLVKRTGEKVFLECVQDMDHENMFWYRQDPGLGLRLIYFSYDVKMKEKGDIPEGYSVSREKKERFSLILESASTNQTSMYLCASSLFVRGYNEQFFGPGTRLTVL.

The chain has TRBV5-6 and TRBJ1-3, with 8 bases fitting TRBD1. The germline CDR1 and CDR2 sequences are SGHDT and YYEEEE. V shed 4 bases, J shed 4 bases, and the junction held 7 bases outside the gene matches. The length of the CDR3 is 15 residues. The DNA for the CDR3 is TGTGCCAGCAGCCCCGACAGGGGTATAGGAAACACCATATATTTT. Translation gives CASSPDRGIGNTIYF.

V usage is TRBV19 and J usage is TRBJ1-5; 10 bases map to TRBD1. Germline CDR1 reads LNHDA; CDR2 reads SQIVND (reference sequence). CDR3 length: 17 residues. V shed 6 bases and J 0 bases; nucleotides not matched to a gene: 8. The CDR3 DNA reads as TGTGCCAGTAGAAGGGACAGGGGTGGGGATAGCAATCAGCCCCAGCATTTT. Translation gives CASRRDRGGDSNQPQHF.

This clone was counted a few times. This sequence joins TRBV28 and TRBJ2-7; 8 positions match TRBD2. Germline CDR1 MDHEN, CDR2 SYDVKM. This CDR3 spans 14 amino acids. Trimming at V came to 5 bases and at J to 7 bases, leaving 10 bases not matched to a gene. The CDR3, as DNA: TGTGCCAGCAGTCCCCGGGGGGGAGCAGGTGAGCAGTACTTC. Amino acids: CASSPRGGAGEQYF.

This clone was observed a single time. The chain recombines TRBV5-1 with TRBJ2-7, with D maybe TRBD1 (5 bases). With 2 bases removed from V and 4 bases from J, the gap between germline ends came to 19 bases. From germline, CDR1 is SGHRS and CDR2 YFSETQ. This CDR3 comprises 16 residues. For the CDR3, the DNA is TGCGCCAGCAGCTTTGTCCAGGGTTCGGGTCCTTACGAGCAGTACTTC. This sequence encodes CASSFVQGSGPYEQYF.

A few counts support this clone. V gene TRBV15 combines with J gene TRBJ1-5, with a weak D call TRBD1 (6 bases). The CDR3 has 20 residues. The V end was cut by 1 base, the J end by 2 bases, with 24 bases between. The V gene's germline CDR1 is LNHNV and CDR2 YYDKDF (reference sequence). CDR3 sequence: CATSRGPRGLGPRGNQPQHF. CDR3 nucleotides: TGTGCCACCAGCAGAGGCCCCAGGGGTTTGGGACCCAGGGGCAATCAGCCCCAGCATTTT.

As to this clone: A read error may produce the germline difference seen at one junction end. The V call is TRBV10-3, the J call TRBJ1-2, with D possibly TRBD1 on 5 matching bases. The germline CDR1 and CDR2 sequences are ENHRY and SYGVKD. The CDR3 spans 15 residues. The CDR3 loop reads CVISERMTVNYGYTF. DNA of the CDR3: TGTGTCATCAGTGAGCGGATGACAGTTAACTATGGCTACACCTTC.

This CDR3 reads CASTAGGGGVNTEAFF. The CDR3 coding sequence is TGTGCCAGTACTGCCGGAGGGGGGGGAGTGAACACTGAAGCTTTCTTT. The chain combines TRBV19 with TRBJ1-1, with D possibly being TRBD1 (6 bases). The germline V and J ends were trimmed by 7 bases and 0 bases, with 18 bases remaining between them. The germline V gene encodes CDR1 LNHDA and CDR2 SQIVND (reference sequence). The CDR3 totals 16 residues.

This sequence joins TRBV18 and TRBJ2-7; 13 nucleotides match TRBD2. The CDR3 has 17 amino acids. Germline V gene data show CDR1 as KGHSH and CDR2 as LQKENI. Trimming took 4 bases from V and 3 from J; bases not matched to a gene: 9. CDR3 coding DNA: TGTGCCAGCTCACGATGGACTAGCGGGGGAGGTAGCTACGAGCAGTACTTC. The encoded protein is CASSRWTSGGGSYEQYF.

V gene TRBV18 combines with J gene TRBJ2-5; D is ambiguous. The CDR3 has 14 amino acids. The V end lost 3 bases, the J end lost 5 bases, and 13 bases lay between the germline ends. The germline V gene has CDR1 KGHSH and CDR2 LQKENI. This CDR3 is CASSPPLLEETQYF. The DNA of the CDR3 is TGTGCCAGCTCACCCCCCCTACTCGAGGAGACCCAGTACTTC.

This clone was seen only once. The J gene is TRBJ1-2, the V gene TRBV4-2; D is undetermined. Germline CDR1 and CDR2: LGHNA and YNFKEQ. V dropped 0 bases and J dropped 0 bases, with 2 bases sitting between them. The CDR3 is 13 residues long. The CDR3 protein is CASSQDTNYGYTF. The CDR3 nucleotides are TGTGCCAGCAGCCAAGATACTAACTATGGCTACACCTTC.

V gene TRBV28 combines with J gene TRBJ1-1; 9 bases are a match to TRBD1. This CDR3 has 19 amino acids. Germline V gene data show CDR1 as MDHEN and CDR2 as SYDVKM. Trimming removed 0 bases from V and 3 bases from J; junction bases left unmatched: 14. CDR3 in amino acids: CASSLWTLLQYRGHTEAFF. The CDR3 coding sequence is TGTGCCAGCAGTTTATGGACCCTTCTACAATACAGGGGGCACACTGAAGCTTTCTTT.

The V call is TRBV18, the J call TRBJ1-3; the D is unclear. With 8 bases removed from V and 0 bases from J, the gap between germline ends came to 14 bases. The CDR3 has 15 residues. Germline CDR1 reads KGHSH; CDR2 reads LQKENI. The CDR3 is CASTTEVTSGNTIYF. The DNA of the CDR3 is TGTGCCAGCACAACCGAGGTCACCTCTGGAAACACCATATATTTT.

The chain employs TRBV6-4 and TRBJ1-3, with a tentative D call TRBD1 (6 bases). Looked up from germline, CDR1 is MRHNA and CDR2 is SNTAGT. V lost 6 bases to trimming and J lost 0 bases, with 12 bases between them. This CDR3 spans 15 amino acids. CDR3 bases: TGTGCCAGCAGCCCGGGACACAGCTCTGGAAACACCATATATTTT. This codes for CASSPGHSSGNTIYF.

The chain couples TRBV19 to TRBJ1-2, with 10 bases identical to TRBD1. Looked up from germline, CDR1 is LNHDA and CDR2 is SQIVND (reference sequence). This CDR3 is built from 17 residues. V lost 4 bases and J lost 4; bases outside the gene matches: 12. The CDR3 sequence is CASSTPPGQGISYGYTF. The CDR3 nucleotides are TGTGCCAGTAGTACTCCGCCGGGACAGGGGATTAGCTATGGCTACACCTTC.

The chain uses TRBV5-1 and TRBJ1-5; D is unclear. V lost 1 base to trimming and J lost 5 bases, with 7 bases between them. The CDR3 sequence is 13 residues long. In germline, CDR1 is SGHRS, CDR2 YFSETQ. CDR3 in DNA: TGCGCCAGCAGCTTGCGAAGCGATCAGCCCCAGCATTTT. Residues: CASSLRSDQPQHF.

The CDR3: CASTRNTEAFF. The CDR3 coding sequence is TGTGCCAGCACCAGGAACACTGAAGCTTTCTTT. V and J are TRBV28 and TRBJ1-1; no clear D. The V and J ends lost 7 bases and 1 base respectively, with 4 bases between them. This CDR3 has 11 residues. Germline V gene sequence: CDR1 MDHEN, CDR2 SYDVKM.

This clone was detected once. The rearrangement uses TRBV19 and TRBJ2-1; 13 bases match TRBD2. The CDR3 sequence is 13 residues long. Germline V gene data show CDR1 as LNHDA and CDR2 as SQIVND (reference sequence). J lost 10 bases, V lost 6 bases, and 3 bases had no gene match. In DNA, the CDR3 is TGTGCCAGTAGAACTAGCGGGAGGGCCGAGCAGTTCTTC. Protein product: CASRTSGRAEQFF.

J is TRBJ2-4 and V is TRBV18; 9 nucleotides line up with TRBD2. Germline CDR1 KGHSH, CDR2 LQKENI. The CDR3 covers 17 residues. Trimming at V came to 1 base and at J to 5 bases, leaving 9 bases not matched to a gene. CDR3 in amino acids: CASSPRLAGEGENIQYF. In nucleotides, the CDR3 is TGTGCCAGCTCACCACGGTTAGCGGGAGAAGGGGAAAACATTCAGTACTTC.

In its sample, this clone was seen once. CDR3 nucleotides: TGTGCCACCAGCAGAGATTCCAACTACGAGCAGTACTTC. Protein product: CATSRDSNYEQYF. The J gene is TRBJ2-7, the V gene TRBV15; D uncertain. V was shortened by 0 bases and J by 3 bases, with 6 bases between the two germline ends. This CDR3 has 13 residues. In germline, CDR1 is LNHNV, CDR2 YYDKDF (reference sequence). Full variable domain (outside the CDR3, taken from reference TRBV15 and TRBJ2-7): DAMVIQNPRYQVTQFGKPVTLSCSQTLNHNVMYWYQQKSSQAPKLLFHYYDKDFNNEADTPDNFQSRRPNTSFCFLDIRSPGLGDTAMYLCATSRDSNYEQYFGPGTRLTVT.

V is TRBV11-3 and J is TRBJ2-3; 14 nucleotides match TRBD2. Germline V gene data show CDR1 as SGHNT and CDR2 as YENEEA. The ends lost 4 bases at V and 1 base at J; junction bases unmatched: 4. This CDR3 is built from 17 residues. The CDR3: CASSSGTSGSRTDTQYF. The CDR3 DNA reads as TGTGCCAGCAGCTCAGGGACTAGCGGGAGCCGCACAGATACGCAGTATTTT.

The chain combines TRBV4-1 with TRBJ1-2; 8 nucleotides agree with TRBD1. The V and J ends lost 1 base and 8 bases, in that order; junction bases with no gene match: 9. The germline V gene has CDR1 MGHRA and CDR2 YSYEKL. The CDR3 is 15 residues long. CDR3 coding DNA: TGCGCCAGCAGCCAAGGAGACAGGGGAGATGGAGGCTACACCTTC. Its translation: CASSQGDRGDGGYTF.

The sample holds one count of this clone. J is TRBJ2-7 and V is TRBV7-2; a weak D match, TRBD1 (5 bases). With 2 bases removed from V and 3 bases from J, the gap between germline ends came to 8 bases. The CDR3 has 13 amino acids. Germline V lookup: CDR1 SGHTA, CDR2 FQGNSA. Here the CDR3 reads CASSLRGNYEQYF. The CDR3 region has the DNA TGTGCCAGCAGCTTAAGGGGCAACTACGAGCAGTACTTC.